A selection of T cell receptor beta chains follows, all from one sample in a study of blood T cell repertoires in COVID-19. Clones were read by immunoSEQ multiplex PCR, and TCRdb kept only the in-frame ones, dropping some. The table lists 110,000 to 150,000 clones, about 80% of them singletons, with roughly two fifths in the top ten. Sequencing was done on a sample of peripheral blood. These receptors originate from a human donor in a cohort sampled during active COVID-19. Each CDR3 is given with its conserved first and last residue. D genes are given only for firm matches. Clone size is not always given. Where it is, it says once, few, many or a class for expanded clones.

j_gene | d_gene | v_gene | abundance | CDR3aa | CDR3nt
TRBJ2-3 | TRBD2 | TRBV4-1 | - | CASRSASGRRTDTQYF | TGCGCCAGCAGGTCTGCTAGCGGGAGAAGGACAGATACGCAGTATTTT
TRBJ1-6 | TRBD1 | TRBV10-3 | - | CAISDRGQDSPLHF | TGTGCCATCAGTGACAGGGGGCAAGATTCACCCCTCCACTTT
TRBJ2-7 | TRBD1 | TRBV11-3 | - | CASSLGTGGVEQYF | TGTGCCAGCAGCTTAGGGACAGGGGGCGTCGAGCAGTACTTC
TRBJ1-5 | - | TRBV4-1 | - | CASSPPTGNQPQHF | TGCGCCAGCAGCCCGCCCACAGGGAATCAGCCCCAGCATTTT
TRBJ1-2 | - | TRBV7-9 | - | CASSLALTGTF | TGTGCCAGCAGCTTAGCGTTAACGGGCACCTTC
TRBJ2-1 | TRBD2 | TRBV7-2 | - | CASSFLAGVNEQFF | TGTGCCAGCAGCTTTTTAGCGGGGGTCAATGAGCAGTTCTTC
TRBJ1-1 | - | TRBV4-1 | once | CASSQGSAANTEAFF | TGCGCCAGCAGCCAAGGATCCGCGGCGAACACTGAAGCTTTCTTT
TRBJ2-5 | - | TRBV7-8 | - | CASSREGVVETQYF | TGTGCCAGCAGCCGGGAAGGGGTTGTAGAGACCCAGTACTTC
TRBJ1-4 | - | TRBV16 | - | CASSQNPRGNEKLFF | TGTGCCAGCAGCCAAAACCCTCGGGGTAATGAAAAACTGTTTTTT
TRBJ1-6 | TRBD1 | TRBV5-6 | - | CASSPPGGTGGSPLHF | TGTGCCAGCAGCCCCCCGGGTGGGACAGGGGGTTCACCCCTCCACTTT
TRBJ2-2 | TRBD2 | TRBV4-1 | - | CASRPGLTSYTGELFF | TGCGCCAGCCGGCCGGGACTAACCTCGTACACCGGGGAGCTGTTTTTT
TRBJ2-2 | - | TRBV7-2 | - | CASSLEGGADTGELFF | TGTGCCAGCAGCTTAGAGGGTGGGGCGGACACCGGGGAGCTGTTTTTT
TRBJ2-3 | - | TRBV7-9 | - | CASSPTDTQYF | TGTGCCAGCAGCCCAACAGATACGCAGTATTTT
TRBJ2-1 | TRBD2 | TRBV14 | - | CASSQQGAGGGYNEQFF | TGTGCCAGCAGCCAACAAGGAGCGGGGGGTGGCTACAATGAGCAGTTCTTC
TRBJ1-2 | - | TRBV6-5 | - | CASTRTAGEGYTF | TGTGCCAGCACTCGGACAGCCGGGGAGGGCTACACCTTC
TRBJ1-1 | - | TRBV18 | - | CASSPVNMNTEAFF | TGTGCCAGCTCACCGGTGAACATGAACACTGAAGCTTTCTTT